Following are 13 T cell receptor beta chains from one sample sequenced in a study of T cells in Graves' hyperthyroidism and ophthalmopathy. What was amplified from RNA transcripts were TCR beta CDR3 regions. Carried out on the TCR CDR3, a first-round RT-PCR used the HTBI primer set. TCRdb processed the multiplex PCR reads anew with MiXCR; each CDR3 protein has one entry. The sample carries 400,000 to 600,000 distinct CDR3 sequences, about 16% recorded once. Sequenced material: blood. Source of these receptors: a woman in her twenties or thirties with Graves' ophthalmopathy.

Details on this clonotype: A much larger clone sits a single nucleotide away, making a read error possible. This chain joins TRBV2 and TRBJ2-7, with 8 bases identical to TRBD2. Germline-derived CDR1 and CDR2 are SNHLY and FYNNEI. CDR3 size: 14 residues. This CDR3 is CASGNSGATYEKYF. The CDR3 nucleotides are TGTGCCAGCGGGAATAGCGGGGCCACCTACGAGAAGTACTTC. The full variable domain, in which reference TRBV2 and TRBJ2-7 provide the parts outside the CDR3, is EPEVTQTPSHQVTQMGQEVILRCVPISNHLYFYWYRQILGQKVEFLVSFYNNEISEKSEIFDDQFSVERPDGSNFTLKIRSTKLEDSAMYFCASGNSGATYEKYFGPGTRLTVT.

A few counts support this clonotype. The chain links TRBV6-2 or TRBV6-3 to TRBJ2-7; D gene ambiguous. Trimming removed 6 bases from V and 4 bases from J, with 13 bases in between. The CDR3 totals 13 residues. Germline V gene sequence: CDR1 MNHEY, CDR2 SVGEGT. This CDR3 is CASSRDFYYEQYF. The DNA for the CDR3 is TGTGCCAGCAGCAGAGACTTTTATTACGAGCAGTACTTC.

The rearrangement joins TRBV18 to TRBJ2-7; the D gene is possibly TRBD1 (6 bases). Trimming left V 3 bases short and J 7 bases short, with 22 bases between. The CDR3 runs to 16 residues. Germline CDR1 KGHSH, CDR2 LQKENI. Here the CDR3 DNA reads TGTGCCAGCTCACCGCAAGCCGGGACCCCGACAGGAGAGCAGTACTTC. Encoded protein: CASSPQAGTPTGEQYF.

This clonotype was counted many times. V usage is TRBV7-8 and J usage is TRBJ1-2; maybe TRBD1 (6 bases). The V and J ends lost 1 base and 10 bases respectively, with 13 bases between them. Germline V gene sequence: CDR1 SGHVS, CDR2 FQNEAQ. The CDR3 loop spans 13 amino acids. The CDR3 coding sequence is TGTGCCAGCAGCTTAGGACCCACAGGGCCCTACACCTTC. Its protein product is CASSLGPTGPYTF.

V is TRBV18 and J is TRBJ2-1; either TRBD1 or TRBD2 may fit D (5 bases each). Trimming took 3 bases from V and 10 from J, leaving 10 bases between them. CDR3 length: 12 amino acids. Germline loops: CDR1 KGHSH, CDR2 LQKENI. CDR3 amino acids: CASSPGTYEQFF. CDR3 sequence (DNA): TGTGCCAGCTCACCCGGGACCTACGAGCAGTTCTTC.

This clonotype was seen at least ten times. V and J are TRBV3-1 and TRBJ1-1; D uncertain. Germline V gene data show CDR1 as LGHDT and CDR2 as YNNKEL (reference sequence). Trimming removed 1 base at V and 10 bases at J, with 10 bases between. The CDR3 consists of 12 residues. CDR3 sequence (DNA): TGTGCCAGCAGCCAAGTTACCGAGGCAGCTTTCTTT. Its translation is CASSQVTEAAFF.

In its sample, this clonotype was seen many times. The rearrangement uses TRBV15 and TRBJ2-5, with 9 positions matching TRBD2. The CDR3 runs to 15 residues. J gave up 5 bases and V 0 bases, and 4 bases lay outside the gene matches. Germline CDR1 reads LNHNV; CDR2 reads YYDKDF (reference sequence). The CDR3 protein is CATSREAGGGETQYF. The CDR3, as DNA: TGTGCCACCAGCAGAGAAGCGGGAGGCGGGGAGACCCAGTACTTC. The whole variable domain, filled in from reference TRBV15 and TRBJ2-5, reads DAMVIQNPRYQVTQFGKPVTLSCSQTLNHNVMYWYQQKSSQAPKLLFHYYDKDFNNEADTPDNFQSRRPNTSFCFLDIRSPGLGDTAMYLCATSREAGGGETQYFGPGTRLLVL.

This clonotype occurred many times. The chain links TRBV20-1 to TRBJ2-5; D could derive from TRBD1 or TRBD2 (5 bases each). V was trimmed by 3 bases and J by 6 bases, leaving 26 bases between them. From germline, CDR1 is DFQATT and CDR2 SNEGSKA (reference sequence). This CDR3 is built from 17 residues. The CDR3 DNA reads TGCAGTGCTAGCCATCGCCCCCCACGGGACCGGGAAAAGACCCAGTACTTC. Its protein is CSASHRPPRDREKTQYF.

This clonotype was counted a few times. The chain couples TRBV7-8 to TRBJ2-7, with 7 bases matching TRBD2. The CDR3 length is 14 residues. CDR1 and CDR2 from the germline V gene are SGHVS and FQNEAQ. The V segment lost 1 base and the J segment 7 bases; nucleotides outside the gene matches: 7. The CDR3 spells CASSLGAGAREQYF. The CDR3 DNA is TGTGCCAGCAGCTTAGGGGCGGGAGCGAGAGAGCAGTACTTC. Full variable domain (missing parts from reference TRBV7-8 and TRBJ2-7): GAGVSQSPRYKVAKRGQDVALRCDPISGHVSLFWYQQALGQGPEFLTYFQNEAQLDKSGLPSDRFFAERPEGSVSTLKIQRTQQEDSAVYLCASSLGAGAREQYFGPGTRLTVT.

This clonotype was observed many times. The chain carries TRBV5-1 and TRBJ2-7; maybe TRBD2 (6 bases). The CDR3 length is 15 residues. V shed 6 bases and J shed 1 base, with 17 bases lying between them. The V gene's germline CDR1 is SGHRS and CDR2 YFSETQ. CDR3 nucleotide sequence: TGCGCCAGCACCCGGACGGACGGGGGATCCTACGAGCAGTACTTC. Protein product: CASTRTDGGSYEQYF. Combining the CDR3 with reference TRBV5-1 and TRBJ2-7 gives the whole variable domain KAGVTQTPRYLIKTRGQQVTLSCSPISGHRSVSWYQQTPGQGLQFLFEYFSETQRNKGNFPGRFSGRQFSNSRSEMNVSTLELGDSALYLCASTRTDGGSYEQYFGPGTRLTVT.

The table lists this clonotype with many counts. V and J are TRBV28 and TRBJ1-2; D remains unclear. Germline CDR1 and CDR2: MDHEN and SYDVKM. V lost 6 bases and J lost 4, with 21 bases in between. CDR3 length: 16 amino acids. The CDR3 is CASRYNPTLPGYGYTF. In DNA form, the CDR3 reads TGTGCCAGCAGGTATAACCCCACACTACCTGGCTATGGCTACACCTTC.

This clonotype appeared a few times. The chain has TRBV4-1 and TRBJ2-1; D unresolved. This CDR3 region has 17 residues. Deletions cut 0 bases from V and 0 bases from J, with 12 bases between. The V gene's germline CDR1 is MGHRA and CDR2 YSYEKL. In nucleotides, the CDR3 is TGCGCCAGCAGCCAAGATTATCCCCTCGACTCCTACAATGAGCAGTTCTTC. Encoded protein: CASSQDYPLDSYNEQFF.

Ten or more counts support this clonotype. A read error may produce the germline difference seen at one junction end. The chain is built from TRBV5-1 and TRBJ1-1, with unresolved D. The CDR3 loop spans 13 amino acids. Germline V gene sequence: CDR1 SGHRS, CDR2 YFSETQ. CDR3 bases: TGCGCCAGCAACTTGAACGCCGAAAAGGGCGCTTTCTTT. Encoded protein: CASNLNAEKGAFF.